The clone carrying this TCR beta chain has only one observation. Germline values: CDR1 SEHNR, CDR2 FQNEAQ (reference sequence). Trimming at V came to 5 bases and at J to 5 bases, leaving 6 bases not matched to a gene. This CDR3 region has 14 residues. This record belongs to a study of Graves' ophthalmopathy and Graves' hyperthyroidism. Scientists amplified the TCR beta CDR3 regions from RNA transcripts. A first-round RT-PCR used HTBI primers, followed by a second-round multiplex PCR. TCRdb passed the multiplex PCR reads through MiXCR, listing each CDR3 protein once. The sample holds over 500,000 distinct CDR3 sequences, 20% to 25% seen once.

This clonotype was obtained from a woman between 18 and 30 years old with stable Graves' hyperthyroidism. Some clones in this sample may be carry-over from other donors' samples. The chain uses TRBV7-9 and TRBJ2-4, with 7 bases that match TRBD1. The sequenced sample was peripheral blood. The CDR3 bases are TGTGCCAGCAGCCCGCCGGGACAGCAAAACATTCAGTACTTC. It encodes CASSPPGQQNIQYF.